This T cell receptor beta chain was identified in a study of shared clonotypes between healthy human individuals. On this clone itself: No antigen is known for it.

Study-wide findings and caveats: It was observed that approximately 5% of naive CD4 clonotypes were shared across several donors. When compared with the clonotypes that were shared by all four sorted-subset donors, the non-shared clonotypes turned out to have lower generation probabilities.

Original processing methods: With immunoSEQ giving junction-only sequences and no quality scores, filtering differed. TCRdb's copy holds only in-frame clones and misses some; the assay was immunoSEQ multiplex PCR. V and J calls and clone size are as listed in that table; D and trimming were resolved from the DNA. The sample consists of around 2,000,000 clones, over 85% of them appearing once. Trimming removed 2 bases from V and 9 bases from J, with 18 bases in between. The CDR3 is 15 residues long. Looked up from germline, CDR1 is SGHDT and CDR2 is YYEEEE. This sequence joins TRBV5-6 and TRBJ2-1; possibly TRBD1 for D (6 bases). The clonotype was recovered from a young man in good health. The sequenced sample consisted of naive CD4+ T cells sorted from blood. Subset described: CD45RA+ positively selected. The CDR3 sequence: CASSLPQGIGGEQFF. The CDR3 DNA reads as TGTGCCAGCAGCTTACCCCAGGGGATCGGCGGTGAGCAGTTCTTC. Full variable domain (outside the CDR3, taken from reference TRBV5-6 and TRBJ2-1): DAGVTQSPTHLIKTRGQQVTLRCSPKSGHDTVSWYQQALGQGPQFIFQYYEEEERQRGNFPDRFSGHQFPNYSSELNVNALLLGDSALYLCASSLPQGIGGEQFFGPGTRLTVL.